The 21 T cell receptor beta chains below were found in one sample sequenced in a study of T cell responses to AZD1222 COVID-19 vaccine. TCRdb keeps only in-frame clones here, not all; method: immunoSEQ multiplex PCR. Among some 79,000 clones, 75% to 90% were seen once, and the ten largest hold around 10%. The sequencing here drew on peripheral blood, taken 28 days after the second AZD1222 dose. The receptors were gathered from an adult who received the AZD1222 COVID-19 vaccine.

V and J are TRBV3-1 (or the pseudogene TRBV3-2) and TRBJ1-2; D is uncertain. CDR1 LGHDT and CDR2 YNNKEL come from the germline V gene (reference sequence). Trimming took off 3 bases at V and 0 bases at J, with 5 bases between the two ends. The CDR3 length is 13 residues. CDR3 sequence: CASSHGTNYGYTF. The CDR3 DNA reads as TGTGCCAGCAGCCACGGAACTAACTATGGCTACACCTTC.

V gene TRBV14 combines with J gene TRBJ2-7; the D gene is possibly TRBD1 (5 bases). The CDR3 has 14 amino acids. V shed 4 bases and J shed 4 bases, with 14 bases lying between them. In germline, CDR1 is SGHDN, CDR2 FVKESK. CDR3 nucleotide sequence: TGTGCCAGCAGCCTAGGGGCAGTATCGTACGAGCAGTACTTC. Protein product: CASSLGAVSYEQYF. Looking up the rest from reference TRBV14 and TRBJ2-7 gives the full variable domain: EAGVTQFPSHSVIEKGQTVTLRCDPISGHDNLYWYRRVMGKEIKFLLHFVKESKQDESGMPNNRFLAERTGGTYSTLKVQPAELEDSGVYFCASSLGAVSYEQYFGPGTRLTVT.

The chain employs TRBV6-5 and TRBJ1-4; D unclear. Germline CDR1 reads MNHEY; CDR2 reads SVGAGI. The CDR3 runs 14 residues. The V end was cut by 0 bases, the J end by 11 bases, with 13 bases between. CDR3 sequence: CASSYSGMELKLFF. The CDR3 region has the DNA TGTGCCAGCAGTTACTCGGGTATGGAACTCAAACTGTTTTTT.

The chain has TRBV6-5 and TRBJ1-5, with TRBD1 as a possible D gene (6 bases). V lost 4 bases and J lost 2, with 9 bases in between. Germline V gene data show CDR1 as MNHEY and CDR2 as SVGAGI. The CDR3 consists of 14 residues. CDR3 DNA sequence: TGTGCCAGCAGTTCGAGACAGGGCAATCAGCCCCAGCATTTT. This encodes CASSSRQGNQPQHF.

The CDR3 nucleotides read TGTGCCAGCAGCTTAGCCTCTGGGGCCAACGTCCTGACTTTC. Translated: CASSLASGANVLTF. The genes are TRBV5-6 and TRBJ2-6; no definite D call. Deletions cut 2 bases from V and 0 bases from J, with 3 bases between. CDR1 SGHDT and CDR2 YYEEEE come from the germline V gene. The CDR3 covers 14 residues.

The chain couples TRBV7-3 to TRBJ1-5, with D possibly matching TRBD1 (5 bases). The V end was cut by 2 bases, the J end by 6 bases, with 11 bases between. The CDR3 is made up of 14 amino acids. CDR1 is SGHTA and CDR2 is FQGTGA in the germline V gene. CDR3: CASSLGGAGQPQHF. The CDR3, as DNA: TGTGCCAGCAGCTTAGGAGGGGCCGGTCAGCCCCAGCATTTT.

The chain couples TRBV29-1 to TRBJ1-2; TRBD1 matches at 9 bases. Per the germline V gene, CDR1 is SQVTM and CDR2 is ANQGSEA. With 8 bases clipped from V and 6 bases from J, the junction kept 13 bases outside the gene matches. The CDR3 length is 14 residues. The CDR3 bases are TGCAGCCCCGGTACAGGGGGCTATTACGATGGCTACACCTTC. It specifies CSPGTGGYYDGYTF.

The genes are TRBV19 and TRBJ1-1, with 7 bases fitting TRBD1. The V gene end was trimmed by 8 bases and the J gene end by 8 bases; junction bases not matched to a gene: 14. In germline, CDR1 is LNHDA, CDR2 SQIVND (reference sequence). CDR3 size: 14 residues. The CDR3 spells CASVGDRTHGEAFF. The CDR3 DNA reads as TGTGCCAGTGTGGGGGACAGAACTCACGGGGAAGCTTTCTTT. The variable domain in full, with the rest retrieved from reference TRBV19 and TRBJ1-1, is DGGITQSPKYLFRKEGQNVTLSCEQNLNHDAMYWYRQDPGQGLRLIYYSQIVNDFQKGDIAEGYSVSREKKESFPLTVTSAQKNPTAFYLCASVGDRTHGEAFFGQGTRLTVV.

The gene calls are TRBV7-3 and TRBJ2-1, with 9 bases lining up with TRBD1. The CDR3 is 15 residues long. The germline gives CDR1 SGHTA, CDR2 FQGTGA. The trim removed 5 bases at V and 6 bases at J, leaving 8 bases unmatched. CDR3 sequence: CASSPRQGGINEQFF. The DNA of the CDR3 is TGTGCCAGCAGCCCAAGACAGGGGGGTATCAATGAGCAGTTCTTC.

The chain recombines TRBV20-1 with TRBJ1-2; no clear D. With 5 bases removed from V and 9 bases from J, the gap between germline ends came to 4 bases. The CDR3 is made up of 8 amino acids. Germline CDR1 reads DFQATT; CDR2 reads SNEGSKA (reference sequence). Here the CDR3 reads CSARSYTF. CDR3 DNA sequence: TGCAGTGCTCGTAGCTACACCTTC.

The genes are TRBV28 and TRBJ1-3; TRBD1 might be the D (6 bases). CDR3 size: 17 residues. Trimming pared 7 bases from V and 5 bases from J, leaving 24 bases between. CDR1 and CDR2 (germline): MDHEN, SYDVKM. The CDR3 region has the DNA TGTGCCAGCATTGCGGGAGGGACAAGGAGTTCTCGAAACACCATATATTTT. Translated: CASIAGGTRSSRNTIYF.

A single count supports this clone. V and J are TRBV11-2 and TRBJ1-1; 7 positions agree with TRBD1. Germline V lookup: CDR1 SGHAT, CDR2 FQNNGV. This CDR3 has 11 residues. Trimming removed 5 bases from V and 12 bases from J; junction bases left unmatched: 6. CDR3 bases: TGTGCCAGCAGCCCACAGGGGAGCCCTTTCTTT. It translates to CASSPQGSPFF.

A single count supports this clone. V and J are TRBV9 and TRBJ2-2; no reliable D call. Germline loops: CDR1 SGDLS, CDR2 YYNGEE. Trimming left V 5 bases short and J 5 bases short, with 13 bases between. The CDR3 is 14 residues long. The CDR3 spells CASSALLGTGELFF. CDR3 DNA: TGTGCCAGCAGTGCCCTACTGGGGACCGGGGAGCTGTTTTTT.

The chain employs TRBV15 and TRBJ2-1; D is ambiguous. The V gene lost 6 bases and the J gene lost 5 bases, with 17 bases spanning the gap. The CDR3 consists of 15 residues. The germline V gene encodes CDR1 LNHNV and CDR2 YYDKDF (reference sequence). The DNA for the CDR3 is TGTGCCACCAGTTCGTCCAGGCAAGGGAACAATGAGCAGTTCTTC. It specifies CATSSSRQGNNEQFF.

The rearrangement joins TRBV7-9 to TRBJ2-3; D unclear. CDR3 length: 11 residues. V shed 4 bases and J shed 2 bases, with 1 base lying between them. Per germline, CDR1 SEHNR and CDR2 FQNEAQ (reference sequence). The CDR3 nucleotides are TGTGCCAGCAGCTCCACAGATACGCAGTATTTT. Its protein product is CASSSTDTQYF.

V usage is TRBV7-3 and J usage is TRBJ2-7; D is possibly TRBD2 (7 bases). Per the germline V gene, CDR1 is SGHTA and CDR2 is FQGTGA. The CDR3 spans 13 residues. V lost 4 bases and J 4 bases, leaving 11 bases between the germline ends. CDR3 protein: CASSSQGGYEQYF. In DNA form, the CDR3 reads TGTGCCAGCAGCTCACAGGGAGGGTACGAGCAGTACTTC.

As to this clone: Different DNA sequences within this sample yield the same CDR3. V gene TRBV28 combines with J gene TRBJ1-1; no reliable D call. This CDR3 spans 13 amino acids. Germline loops: CDR1 MDHEN, CDR2 SYDVKM. V lost 3 bases to trimming and J lost 5 bases, with 10 bases between them. CDR3 protein: CASSFRRNTEAFF. DNA of the CDR3: TGTGCCAGCAGTTTCCGACGCAATACTGAAGCTTTCTTT.

This clone was recorded only once. The rearrangement uses TRBV7-8 and TRBJ2-5; D not resolved. V was shortened by 1 base and J by 4 bases, with 22 bases between the two germline ends. Germline CDR1 and CDR2: SGHVS and FQNEAQ. The CDR3 runs 18 residues. CDR3 region: CASSLGSGAGTLSETQYF. Here the CDR3 DNA reads TGTGCCAGCAGCTTAGGGTCCGGAGCCGGAACCCTATCAGAGACCCAGTACTTC.

V is TRBV5-6 and J is TRBJ1-1; no firm D call. This CDR3 spans 12 amino acids. CDR1 and CDR2 (germline): SGHDT, YYEEEE. Trimming took off 4 bases at V and 7 bases at J, with 11 bases between the two ends. The DNA for the CDR3 is TGTGCCAGCAGCCGGACGGAAATTGAAGCTTTCTTT. Its protein product is CASSRTEIEAFF.

This rearrangement joins TRBV3-1 (or the pseudogene TRBV3-2) to TRBJ1-1; tentatively, D is TRBD1 (5 bases). The CDR3 runs 13 residues. The germline gives CDR1 LGHDT, CDR2 YNNKEL (reference sequence). The V end lost 3 bases, the J end lost 1 base, and 6 bases lay between the germline ends. The CDR3 bases are TGTGCCAGCAGCCATGGACAGAACACTGAAGCTTTCTTT. It yields the protein CASSHGQNTEAFF.

The V and J genes are TRBV28 and TRBJ2-5, with 8 bases identical to TRBD2. Germline loops: CDR1 MDHEN, CDR2 SYDVKM. V lost 7 bases, J lost 2 bases, and 15 bases stayed unmatched. The CDR3 runs to 17 residues. The CDR3 DNA follows: TGTGCCAGCAATAGCGATCGGGGGGGCGAAGGACAAGAGACCCAGTACTTC. It translates to CASNSDRGGEGQETQYF.